One sample yielded the 29 T cell receptor beta chains listed below, sequenced in a study of PD-1 blockade in classical Hodgkin lymphoma. Clones were read by immunoSEQ multiplex PCR, and TCRdb kept only the in-frame ones, dropping some. This sample has about 40,000 clones; more than 75% occur once, and the top ten carry about 9%. Patients all relapsed after autologous stem cell transplantation, and there was variation in brentuximab vedotin exposure. Sample: peripheral blood mononuclear cells (PBMCs), taken at baseline. The source of these receptors is a human donor with classical Hodgkin lymphoma.

This chain connects TRBV28 to TRBJ2-7, with D hard to call. V shed 3 bases and J shed 4 bases, with 16 bases lying between them. Germline V lookup: CDR1 MDHEN, CDR2 SYDVKM. This CDR3 comprises 15 residues. CDR3 nucleotide sequence: TGTGCCAGCAGTTTCTTAACCCCGGACCATTACGAGCAGTACTTC. Encoded protein: CASSFLTPDHYEQYF.

Regarding this clone: Other nucleotide sequences in the sample specify the same CDR3. The chain has TRBV28 and TRBJ2-3, with TRBD1 identical over 9 bases. Germline V gene lookup returns CDR1 MDHEN and CDR2 SYDVKM. This CDR3 region has 15 residues. Trimming at V came to 5 bases and at J to 2 bases, leaving 5 bases not matched to a gene. The CDR3 reads CASSRRDRDTDTQYF. The CDR3, as DNA: TGTGCCAGCAGTCGCCGGGACAGGGACACAGATACGCAGTATTTT.

The rearrangement joins TRBV7-2 to TRBJ1-3; D remains unclear. Germline CDR1 SGHTA, CDR2 FQGNSA. V lost 5 bases, J lost 4 bases, and 9 bases lay in between. The CDR3 has 13 residues. CDR3 loop: CASSPTQGNTIYF. Here the CDR3 DNA reads TGTGCCAGCAGCCCCACCCAGGGAAACACCATATATTTT.

This chain joins TRBV19 and TRBJ2-6; no clear D. Trimming removed 5 bases at V and 2 bases at J, with 10 bases between. CDR3 length equals 15 residues. Germline CDR1 and CDR2: LNHDA and SQIVND (reference sequence). The CDR3 sequence: CASSPTLPGANVLTF. CDR3 in DNA: TGTGCCAGTAGTCCGACCCTTCCTGGGGCCAACGTCCTGACTTTC.

This clone was detected once. This rearrangement joins TRBV4-3 to TRBJ2-3; D remains ambiguous. The V end lost 4 bases, the J end lost 4 bases, and 12 bases lay between the germline ends. The germline V gene has CDR1 LGHNA and CDR2 YSLEER. The CDR3 loop spans 14 amino acids. The CDR3 DNA reads as TGCGCCAGCAGCCGCCGCCCCGGCGCAGATACGCAGTATTTT. This encodes CASSRRPGADTQYF.

This chain links TRBV4-2 with TRBJ1-6; D might be TRBD1 (5 bases). CDR3 length: 15 amino acids. Germline lookup yields CDR1 LGHNA and CDR2 YNFKEQ. Trimming removed 2 bases at V and 8 bases at J, with 13 bases between. The CDR3 protein is CASSQLWGLHSPLHF. The CDR3 DNA follows: TGTGCCAGCAGCCAATTATGGGGGTTACATTCACCCCTCCACTTT.

V and J are TRBV6-5 and TRBJ2-7, with D possibly TRBD1 on 5 matching bases. Per the germline V gene, CDR1 is MNHEY and CDR2 is SVGAGI. The CDR3 runs 15 residues. Trimming took off 5 bases at V and 0 bases at J, with 14 bases between the two ends. The CDR3 sequence is CASSGSRAYSYEQYF. The CDR3 DNA follows: TGTGCCAGCAGTGGCAGCAGGGCCTACTCCTACGAGCAGTACTTC.

V gene TRBV6-5 combines with J gene TRBJ2-1; D is unresolved. V lost 6 bases to trimming and J lost 10 bases, with 10 bases between them. The CDR3 loop spans 11 amino acids. Germline V gene lookup returns CDR1 MNHEY and CDR2 SVGAGI. This chain's CDR3 is CASSSTIEQFF. The CDR3 bases are TGTGCCAGCAGCAGTACTATAGAGCAGTTCTTC.

V usage is TRBV5-1 and J usage is TRBJ1-1, with 10 bases matching TRBD1. The CDR3 extends over 16 amino acids. Germline V gene sequence: CDR1 SGHRS, CDR2 YFSETQ. V shed 4 bases and J 3 bases; nucleotides not matched to a gene: 9. CDR3 sequence: CASSPGQGVSYTEAFF. The CDR3 bases are TGCGCCAGCAGCCCCGGACAGGGGGTATCTTACACTGAAGCTTTCTTT.

This clone was seen a single time. The chain uses TRBV6-1 and TRBJ2-7, with a possible D match to TRBD2 (5 bases). V lost 3 bases to trimming and J lost 5 bases, with 20 bases between them. Germline V lookup: CDR1 MNHNS, CDR2 SASEGT. The CDR3 is 16 amino acids. CDR3 loop: CASSELATAGRNEQYF. CDR3 sequence (DNA): TGTGCCAGCAGTGAGTTAGCGACGGCGGGTAGGAACGAGCAGTACTTC.

This clone has just a few counts. The germline gene is not matched at one end of the junction; a read error may be the cause. This sequence joins TRBV6-5 and TRBJ1-1, with TRBD1 matching 8 bases. This CDR3 is built from 14 residues. Germline CDR1 MNHEY, CDR2 SVGAGI. This chain's CDR3 is CASSPSGAGGPRNF. As DNA, the CDR3 is TGTGCCAGCAGTCCTTCCGGGGCAGGGGGCCCGCGGAACTTT.

This rearrangement joins TRBV5-1 to TRBJ2-1; the match to TRBD2 covers 10 bases. CDR1 is SGHRS, CDR2 YFSETQ, per germline. The ends lost 0 bases at V and 6 bases at J; junction bases unmatched: 15. The CDR3 is 19 amino acids. CDR3 in amino acids: CASSLGPAGGPRFTNEQFF. DNA for the CDR3: TGCGCCAGCAGCTTGGGCCCAGCGGGAGGGCCGAGATTCACCAATGAGCAGTTCTTC.

This sequence joins TRBV18 and TRBJ1-2, with 11 bases identical to TRBD1. This CDR3 spans 16 amino acids. Germline-derived CDR1 and CDR2 are KGHSH and LQKENI. Trimming cost V 3 bases and J 4 bases; bases outside gene matches: 7. The CDR3 region has the DNA TGTGCCAGCTCACCTCGGACAGGGGGCGCCGGCTATGGCTACACCTTC. Residues: CASSPRTGGAGYGYTF.

This sequence joins TRBV7-9 and TRBJ2-3; D may be TRBD2 (6 bases). CDR1 and CDR2 (germline): SEHNR, FQNEAQ (reference sequence). CDR3 length equals 16 residues. Trimming took 1 base from V and 3 from J, leaving 14 bases between them. CDR3 residues: CASSLGATSFTDTQYF. CDR3 sequence (DNA): TGTGCCAGCAGCTTAGGGGCAACTAGCTTTACAGATACGCAGTATTTT.

Only one count was recorded for this clone. The chain employs TRBV19 and TRBJ2-1; TRBD1 agrees at 9 bases. J lost 9 bases, V lost 8 bases, and 11 bases had no gene match. The CDR3 runs to 14 residues. Per germline, CDR1 LNHDA and CDR2 SQIVND (reference sequence). The CDR3 loop reads CASSHRGRGSEQFF. As DNA, the CDR3 is TGTGCCAGTTCCCACAGGGGGCGCGGGTCTGAGCAGTTCTTC.

The chain carries TRBV10-3 and TRBJ2-1; D not resolved. V lost 3 bases, J lost 9 bases, and 9 bases lay in between. Germline V gives CDR1 ENHRY, CDR2 SYGVKD. CDR3 length: 12 amino acids. The CDR3 region is CAISDVESEQFF. CDR3 DNA sequence: TGTGCCATCAGTGATGTGGAAAGTGAGCAGTTCTTC.

The J gene is TRBJ1-1, the V gene TRBV5-1; D ambiguous. With 3 bases removed from V and 0 bases from J, the gap between germline ends came to 6 bases. The CDR3 totals 13 residues. The germline V gene has CDR1 SGHRS and CDR2 YFSETQ. CDR3 DNA sequence: TGCGCCAGCAGCTCAGGTATGAACACTGAAGCTTTCTTT. Translation: CASSSGMNTEAFF.

J is TRBJ1-3 and V is TRBV11-2; D is unclear. V was cut by 11 bases and J by 0 bases, with 8 bases left in between. Looked up from germline, CDR1 is SGHAT and CDR2 is FQNNGV. This CDR3 has 12 amino acids. The CDR3 DNA reads TGTGCCTCAGCGCGCTCTGGAAACACCATATATTTT. This translates into CASARSGNTIYF.

The V and J genes are TRBV5-4 and TRBJ2-7, with 8 positions matching TRBD1. Germline V lookup: CDR1 SGHNT, CDR2 YYREEE (reference sequence). J gave up 3 bases and V 0 bases, and 8 bases lay outside the gene matches. This CDR3 contains 16 residues. The CDR3 here is CASSLGGAGGYYEQYF. DNA for the CDR3: TGTGCCAGCAGCTTGGGCGGGGCAGGGGGCTACTACGAGCAGTACTTC. The full variable domain, with the rest looked up from reference TRBV5-4 and TRBJ2-7, is ETGVTQSPTHLIKTRGQQVTLRCSSQSGHNTVSWYQQALGQGPQFIFQYYREEENGRGNFPPRFSGLQFPNYSSELNVNALELDDSALYLCASSLGGAGGYYEQYFGPGTRLTVT.

V usage is TRBV27 and J usage is TRBJ1-1; tentative D call: TRBD1 (6 bases). The germline V gene encodes CDR1 MNHEY and CDR2 SMNVEV (reference sequence). The CDR3 is 14 residues long. The V gene lost 4 bases and the J gene lost 1 base, with 10 bases spanning the gap. CDR3 coding DNA: TGTGCCAGCAGTTCGCCGGGACAGAACACTGAAGCTTTCTTT. Translated, it gives CASSSPGQNTEAFF.

This chain links TRBV7-2 with TRBJ2-3, with no clear D. Trimming stripped 1 base from V and 1 base from J, with 15 bases between. The germline CDR1 and CDR2 sequences are SGHTA and FQGNSA. The CDR3 is 17 amino acids. Here the CDR3 DNA reads TGTGCCAGCAGCTTAGGCGGTCCTAGGTCTGGCACAGATACGCAGTATTTT. Protein product: CASSLGGPRSGTDTQYF.

The chain uses TRBV5-6 and TRBJ2-6; no firm D call. CDR1 is SGHDT, CDR2 YYEEEE, per germline. CDR3 length equals 17 residues. V was clipped by 0 bases and J by 0 bases, with 10 bases between them. The CDR3 loop reads CASSLDRRPSGANVLTF. CDR3 sequence (DNA): TGTGCCAGCAGCTTGGACAGAAGACCCTCTGGGGCCAACGTCCTGACTTTC.

V gene TRBV27 combines with J gene TRBJ2-5; D not certain. From germline, CDR1 is MNHEY and CDR2 SMNVEV (reference sequence). The CDR3 is 11 amino acids. V was shortened by 6 bases and J by 7 bases, with 9 bases between the two germline ends. In nucleotides, the CDR3 is TGTGCCAGCAGGAGAGCGCTGACCCAGTACTTC. Translation gives CASRRALTQYF.

The J gene is TRBJ2-7, the V gene TRBV7-2, with D perhaps being TRBD1 or TRBD2 (6 bases each). Germline V lookup: CDR1 SGHTA, CDR2 FQGNSA. The CDR3 contains 14 residues. The V gene lost 4 bases and the J gene lost 6 bases, with 16 bases spanning the gap. CDR3 in DNA: TGTGCCAGCAGCTCAACAGGGACTTGGTCCGAGCAGTACTTC. Amino acids: CASSSTGTWSEQYF.

This clone came up a few times. This chain links TRBV2 with TRBJ2-4, with D perhaps TRBD1 or TRBD2 (5 bases each). The germline V gene has CDR1 SNHLY and CDR2 FYNNEI. This CDR3 spans 16 amino acids. V was pared by 7 bases and J by 3 bases, with 19 bases between. The CDR3 loop reads CASNRVGTTGKNIQYF. CDR3 sequence (DNA): TGTGCCAGCAACCGGGTGGGGACGACGGGCAAAAACATTCAGTACTTC.

The chain links TRBV4-1 to TRBJ2-2, with D perhaps being TRBD1 or TRBD2 (6 bases each). V lost 4 bases and J lost 4, with 19 bases in between. Germline lookup yields CDR1 MGHRA and CDR2 YSYEKL. The CDR3 length is 17 residues. CDR3 sequence (DNA): TGCGCCAGCAGCCCCTCGTACGGGGGCCTTGGCACCGGGGAGCTGTTTTTT. This translates into CASSPSYGGLGTGELFF.

This clone has a single count. J is TRBJ2-1 and V is TRBV6-6; TRBD1 agrees at 11 bases. V lost 8 bases to trimming and J lost 3 bases; unmatched junction nucleotides: 3. This CDR3 spans 14 amino acids. Germline CDR1 reads MNHNY; CDR2 reads SVGAGI (reference sequence). The CDR3 bases are TGTGCCAGCGGGGACAGGGGGATCTACAATGAGCAGTTCTTC. Translation: CASGDRGIYNEQFF.

The chain links TRBV11-3 to TRBJ1-1; the D is unclear. V gave up 1 base and J gave up 0 bases, with 9 bases separating them. This CDR3 has 15 amino acids. CDR1 and CDR2 from the germline V gene are SGHNT and YENEEA. This chain's CDR3 is CASSLAWVLNTEAFF. The DNA for the CDR3 is TGTGCCAGCAGCTTAGCTTGGGTTTTGAACACTGAAGCTTTCTTT.

This chain links TRBV7-6 with TRBJ2-1; tentative D call: TRBD1 (8 bases). The CDR3 is 18 residues long. Germline V gene sequence: CDR1 SGHVS, CDR2 FNYEAQ. Trimming removed 0 bases at V and 7 bases at J, with 22 bases between. CDR3 DNA: TGTGCCAGCAGCTTAGCGTACGAGACAGGGGACGGGGGGAATGAGCAGTTCTTC. It is translated as CASSLAYETGDGGNEQFF. Full variable domain (remainder filled in from reference TRBV7-6 and TRBJ2-1): GAGVSQSPRYKVTKRGQDVALRCDPISGHVSLYWYRQALGQGPEFLTYFNYEAQQDKSGLPNDRFSAERPEGSISTLTIQRTEQRDSAMYRCASSLAYETGDGGNEQFFGPGTRLTVL.